The 12 T cell receptor beta chains reported below all come from one sample, sequenced in a study of shared clonotypes between healthy human individuals. Profiling relied on immunoSEQ multiplex PCR, and the TCRdb table lists in-frame clones only, not all of them. The sample has approximately 980,000 clones; approximately 80% are singletons. Sample: memory CD4+ T cells sorted from blood. Subset reported: CD45RA-negative fraction. The receptors stem from a man aged 18 to 35 in good health.

This rearrangement joins TRBV30 to TRBJ1-1, with no clear D. Germline V lookup: CDR1 GTSNPN, CDR2 SVGIG (reference sequence). CDR3 length: 11 amino acids. V lost 3 bases, J lost 7 bases, and 9 bases lay in between. CDR3 protein: CAWSQEGEAFF. The CDR3, as DNA: TGTGCCTGGAGCCAGGAGGGTGAAGCTTTCTTT.

The chain links TRBV7-2 to TRBJ1-6, with a tentative D call TRBD1 (5 bases). The ends were cut back, 1 base at V and 3 bases at J, with 13 bases in the middle. The V gene's germline CDR1 is SGHTA and CDR2 FQGNSA. The CDR3 is made up of 17 amino acids. CDR3 amino acids: CASSLGTRQFYNSPLHF. The CDR3 bases are TGTGCCAGCAGCTTAGGAACCCGACAGTTCTATAATTCACCCCTCCACTTT.

J is TRBJ2-7 and V is TRBV5-6; 9 bases match TRBD1. Trimming cost V 0 bases and J 5 bases; bases outside gene matches: 9. The CDR3 contains 16 residues. Germline lookup yields CDR1 SGHDT and CDR2 YYEEEE. The CDR3, as DNA: TGTGCCAGCAGCTTGGGGGACGGGACAGGGAGCCACGAGCAGTACTTC. This gives the protein CASSLGDGTGSHEQYF.

To note about this clone: The sample contains more than one DNA sequence encoding this CDR3. The chain employs TRBV10-3 and TRBJ2-3; 7 nucleotides line up with TRBD2. The CDR3 has 13 residues. The V and J ends lost 4 bases and 6 bases, in that order; junction bases with no gene match: 4. Germline V gives CDR1 ENHRY, CDR2 SYGVKD. This CDR3 reads CAISGGREDTQYF. Here the CDR3 DNA reads TGTGCCATCAGTGGCGGGAGAGAGGATACGCAGTATTTT.

This clone was detected only a few times. This chain uses TRBV29-1 with TRBJ1-1, with D hard to call. The CDR3 loop spans 13 amino acids. V was shortened by 4 bases and J by 1 base, with 10 bases between the two germline ends. CDR1 is SQVTM and CDR2 is ANQGSEA in the germline V gene. CDR3 loop: CSVVSQRNTEAFF. Here the CDR3 DNA reads TGCAGCGTTGTTTCACAAAGGAACACTGAAGCTTTCTTT.

The genes are TRBV2 and TRBJ1-1, with D hard to call. The CDR3 length is 14 residues. From germline, CDR1 is SNHLY and CDR2 FYNNEI. Trimming removed 7 bases from V and 1 base from J, with 13 bases in between. The CDR3 DNA reads TGTGCCAGCACCATCATCGAAGGGAACACTGAAGCTTTCTTT. Protein: CASTIIEGNTEAFF. Drawing the rest from reference TRBV2 and TRBJ1-1, the complete variable domain is EPEVTQTPSHQVTQMGQEVILRCVPISNHLYFYWYRQILGQKVEFLVSFYNNEISEKSEIFDDQFSVERPDGSNFTLKIRSTKLEDSAMYFCASTIIEGNTEAFFGQGTRLTVV.

This clone was counted a few times. The genes are TRBV19 and TRBJ1-5; a possible D gene is TRBD1 (5 bases). Trimming pared 7 bases from V and 0 bases from J, leaving 13 bases between. This CDR3 has 15 amino acids. Germline CDR1 reads LNHDA; CDR2 reads SQIVND (reference sequence). For the CDR3, the DNA is TGTGCCAGTACCAAGGGGAGAATTAGCAATCAGCCCCAGCATTTT. Amino acids: CASTKGRISNQPQHF.

The chain has TRBV6-6 and TRBJ1-2; TRBD1 aligns across 9 bases. Germline V CDR1 and CDR2: MNHNY, SVGAGI (reference sequence). The CDR3 totals 14 residues. Unmatched junction bases numbered 7, after V lost 9 bases and J lost 2 bases. In DNA, the CDR3 is TGTGCCAGTAGGACAGGGGTGGGAAACTATGGCTACACCTTC. This sequence encodes CASRTGVGNYGYTF.

This clone has ten or more counts. This rearrangement joins TRBV15 to TRBJ2-3; D unresolved. This CDR3 spans 12 amino acids. Germline V CDR1 and CDR2: LNHNV, YYDKDF (reference sequence). V was trimmed by 5 bases and J by 11 bases, leaving 14 bases between them. The CDR3 nucleotides are TGTGCCACCAGCTTTACAGAGCCTAAGCAGTATTTT. Translated: CATSFTEPKQYF.

The count of this clone is one. This chain links TRBV7-9 with TRBJ1-4, with D tentatively TRBD1 (5 bases). V was trimmed by 5 bases and J by 7 bases, leaving 11 bases between them. This CDR3 region has 13 residues. Per the germline V gene, CDR1 is SEHNR and CDR2 is FQNEAQ (reference sequence). The chain's CDR3 is CASSPAGSEKLFF. The CDR3 DNA sequence: TGTGCCAGCAGCCCCGCAGGGTCTGAAAAACTGTTTTTT.

The J gene is TRBJ1-1, the V gene TRBV19, with a weak D call TRBD1 (6 bases). The CDR3 loop spans 14 amino acids. Trimming cost V 5 bases and J 3 bases, with 13 bases left between them. Germline V gives CDR1 LNHDA, CDR2 SQIVND (reference sequence). The DNA for the CDR3 is TGTGCCAGTAGTGTCGTCGAGGGGGACACTGAAGCTTTCTTT. This codes for CASSVVEGDTEAFF.

J is TRBJ1-3 and V is TRBV12-5, with 9 nucleotides matching TRBD1. V lost 4 bases, J lost 6 bases, and 1 base stayed unmatched. The germline V gene has CDR1 LGHNT and CDR2 FRNRAP. This CDR3 region has 13 residues. The CDR3 spells CASGSQGANTIYF. The CDR3 nucleotides read TGTGCTAGTGGTTCACAGGGGGCAAACACCATATATTTT.